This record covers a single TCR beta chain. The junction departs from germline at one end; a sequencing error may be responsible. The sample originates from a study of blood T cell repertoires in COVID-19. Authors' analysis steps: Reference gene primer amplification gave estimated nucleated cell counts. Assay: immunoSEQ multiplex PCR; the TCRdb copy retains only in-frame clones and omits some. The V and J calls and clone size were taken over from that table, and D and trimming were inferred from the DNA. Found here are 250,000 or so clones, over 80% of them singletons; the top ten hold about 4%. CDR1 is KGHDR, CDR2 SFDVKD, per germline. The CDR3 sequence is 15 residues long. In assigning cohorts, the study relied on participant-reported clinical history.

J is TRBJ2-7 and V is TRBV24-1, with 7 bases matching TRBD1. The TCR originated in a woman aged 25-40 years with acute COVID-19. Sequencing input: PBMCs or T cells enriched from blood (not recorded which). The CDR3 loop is CATSDPRQGIYGQYF. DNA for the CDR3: TGTGCCACCAGTGATCCTCGACAGGGAATCTACGGGCAGTACTTC.